The sequence of this T cell receptor beta chain was determined in a study of T-cell reconstitution after alpha-beta-depleted transplantation in children. This clonotype was counted ten times or more. It was with unique molecular identifiers that the TCRbeta library was prepared. In TCRdb, the PCR reads were re-called with MiXCR into one record per CDR3 protein. The table lists roughly 220,000 distinct CDR3 sequences, 9.7% of them singletons. Sequencing used PBMCs from the stem cell graft donor, obtained from the stem cell graft. This clonotype originated in a human donor who donated a stem cell graft to a child with SCID.

In DNA, the CDR3 is TGTGCCAGCAGTTACTACTACAGGGGCTACGAGCAGTTCTTC. Its translation is CASSYYYRGYEQFF. The chain uses TRBV6-5 and TRBJ2-1; TRBD1 matches 7 bases. V dropped 1 base and J dropped 10; count of bases not matched to a gene: 7. Germline CDR1 MNHEY, CDR2 SVGAGI. CDR3 length: 14 residues.